The 23 T cell receptor beta chains given below trace back to one sample, sequenced in a study of T cell changes during pregnancy in multiple sclerosis. Method: immunoSEQ multiplex PCR; TCRdb's copy keeps in-frame clones and lacks some. The data show 49,000 or so clones, 85% to 95% seen once. The sample was peripheral blood, taken in the third trimester of pregnancy. These receptors all come from a female donor with multiple sclerosis, enrolled in a pregnancy study.

The V gene is TRBV11-2, the J gene TRBJ2-1; 13 nucleotides align to TRBD2. Germline V gene sequence: CDR1 SGHAT, CDR2 FQNNGV. The CDR3 loop spans 15 amino acids. J gave up 7 bases and V 1 base, and 1 base lay outside the gene matches. The CDR3: CASSLATSGRNEQFF. The CDR3 DNA sequence: TGTGCCAGCAGCTTAGCGACTAGCGGGAGGAATGAGCAGTTCTTC.

The chain carries TRBV29-1 and TRBJ2-1, with TRBD2 identical over 13 bases. CDR3 length equals 16 residues. The trim removed 2 bases at V and 7 bases at J, leaving 8 bases unmatched. Germline assignment: CDR1 SQVTM and CDR2 ANQGSEA. CDR3 residues: CSVEPHGLAGANEQFF. The CDR3 DNA sequence: TGCAGCGTTGAACCTCATGGACTAGCGGGAGCTAATGAGCAGTTCTTC.

CDR3 sequence: CASSFGHEQFF. In DNA form, the CDR3 reads TGTGCCAGCAGTTTTGGCCATGAGCAGTTCTTC. The V and J genes are TRBV6-5 and TRBJ2-1; D unclear. The V gene lost 4 bases and the J gene lost 8 bases, with 6 bases spanning the gap. Germline CDR1 is MNHEY and CDR2 is SVGAGI. This CDR3 has 11 residues.

The rearrangement links TRBV6-5 to TRBJ2-3, with TRBD2 matching over 8 bases. V trimming: 2 bases; J trimming: 2 bases; junction bases outside the gene matches: 6. The germline gives CDR1 MNHEY, CDR2 SVGAGI. This CDR3 has 16 residues. Written as DNA, the CDR3 is TGTGCCAGCAGTTACGATTGGCGGGAGGACACAGATACGCAGTATTTT. Translating gives CASSYDWREDTDTQYF.

This chain links TRBV19 with TRBJ2-7; D gene unclear. Trimming shortened V by 1 base and J by 2 bases, and 9 bases separated the two germline ends. Germline loops: CDR1 LNHDA, CDR2 SQIVND (reference sequence). This CDR3 contains 14 residues. The CDR3 DNA follows: TGTGCCAGTAGTATAGGGGCAGGCACCTACGAGCAGTACTTC. Translating it yields CASSIGAGTYEQYF.

The chain joins TRBV7-9 to TRBJ2-3; 13 positions match TRBD2. V gave up 5 bases and J gave up 1 base; unmatched junction bases: 9. Germline V gene data show CDR1 as SEHNR and CDR2 as FQNEAQ (reference sequence). The CDR3 consists of 18 residues. The CDR3 nucleotides are TGTGCCAGCAGCCATGGACTAGCGGGAGTGTATGGCACAGATACGCAGTATTTT. This sequence encodes CASSHGLAGVYGTDTQYF. The full variable domain, rest sourced from reference TRBV7-9 and TRBJ2-3, is DTGVSQNPRHKITKRGQNVTFRCDPISEHNRLYWYRQTLGQGPEFLTYFQNEAQLEKSRLLSDRFSAERPKGSFSTLEIQRTEQGDSAMYLCASSHGLAGVYGTDTQYFGPGTRLTVL.

The rearrangement links TRBV5-4 to TRBJ2-1; D possibly corresponds to TRBD1 (6 bases). The V gene lost 6 bases and the J gene lost 2 bases, with 15 bases spanning the gap. This CDR3 region has 15 residues. Germline CDR1 is SGHNT and CDR2 is YYREEE (reference sequence). CDR3 DNA sequence: TGTGCCAGCAACCGGCAGGGGATAGCCTACAATGAGCAGTTCTTC. It yields the protein CASNRQGIAYNEQFF.

This rearrangement joins TRBV27 to TRBJ1-2; maybe TRBD1 (5 bases). The length of the CDR3 is 14 residues. CDR1 MNHEY and CDR2 SMNVEV come from the germline V gene (reference sequence). Trimming removed 6 bases at V and 1 base at J, with 12 bases between. CDR3: CASSSTGVNYGYTF. The CDR3 nucleotides are TGTGCCAGCAGCTCAACAGGAGTTAACTATGGCTACACCTTC.

This chain uses TRBV5-4 with TRBJ1-4; 8 positions match TRBD1. CDR1 and CDR2 (germline): SGHNT, YYREEE (reference sequence). Germline trimming cut 8 bases from V and 8 bases from J; bases unmatched to any gene: 5. The CDR3 consists of 12 residues. The CDR3 coding sequence is TGTGCCAGTGGACAGGGCAACGAAAAACTGTTTTTT. This gives the protein CASGQGNEKLFF.

The rearrangement links TRBV27 to TRBJ1-1; D may be TRBD1 (5 bases). V lost 6 bases, J lost 2 bases, and 10 bases lay in between. CDR3 size: 13 residues. Germline V gene data show CDR1 as MNHEY and CDR2 as SMNVEV (reference sequence). CDR3 nucleotide sequence: TGTGCCAGCAGAACAACAGGAAACACTGAAGCTTTCTTT. Its protein product is CASRTTGNTEAFF.

V and J are TRBV6-5 and TRBJ2-7, with 7 bases identical to TRBD1. Germline V lookup: CDR1 MNHEY, CDR2 SVGAGI. V trimming: 4 bases; J trimming: 4 bases; junction bases outside the gene matches: 4. The CDR3 loop spans 13 amino acids. DNA for the CDR3: TGTGCCAGCAGTTTCGGCAGGGGGTACGAGCAGTACTTC. This translates into CASSFGRGYEQYF.

The chain recombines TRBV5-1 with TRBJ2-3, with TRBD2 matching 8 bases. Germline CDR1 SGHRS, CDR2 YFSETQ. J was trimmed by 4 bases and V by 0 bases; bases with no gene match: 1. This CDR3 is 14 amino acids long. CDR3 sequence: CASSLEAGADTQYF. The CDR3 bases are TGCGCCAGCAGCTTGGAAGCGGGAGCAGATACGCAGTATTTT.

This rearrangement joins TRBV4-3 to TRBJ2-7; D is perhaps TRBD2 (5 bases). The ends were cut back, 4 bases at V and 0 bases at J, with 16 bases in the middle. The CDR3 runs to 16 residues. Per the germline V gene, CDR1 is LGHNA and CDR2 is YSLEER. CDR3 sequence (DNA): TGCGCCAGCAGCCGGAGTTTATTAGCGCTCTCCTACGAGCAGTACTTC. Translating it yields CASSRSLLALSYEQYF.

The chain couples TRBV27 to TRBJ2-1, with 8 bases fitting TRBD1. V lost 1 base and J lost 15; bases outside the gene matches: 11. The V gene's germline CDR1 is MNHEY and CDR2 SMNVEV (reference sequence). CDR3 length: 14 amino acids. The CDR3, as DNA: TGTGCCAGCAGTTTATTGGGGGACAGGAGTTTTTGGTTCTTC. It translates to CASSLLGDRSFWFF.

V is TRBV5-5 and J is TRBJ2-1; 9 nucleotides align to TRBD2. The CDR3 runs 15 residues. J gave up 7 bases and V 0 bases, and 5 bases lay outside the gene matches. Germline values: CDR1 SGHKS, CDR2 YYEKEE (reference sequence). The CDR3 loop reads CASSLVGAGGNEQFF. The CDR3 DNA sequence: TGTGCCAGCAGCTTGGTTGGGGCGGGAGGGAATGAGCAGTTCTTC.

The genes are TRBV6-5 and TRBJ2-5; D possibly corresponds to TRBD2 (6 bases). This CDR3 has 14 amino acids. The V gene's germline CDR1 is MNHEY and CDR2 SVGAGI. V lost 2 bases and J lost 4, with 11 bases in between. The CDR3 loop is CASSYGPGGETQYF. DNA for the CDR3: TGTGCCAGCAGTTACGGCCCCGGGGGAGAGACCCAGTACTTC.

The chain recombines TRBV15 with TRBJ2-7; 7 positions agree with TRBD1. The CDR3 spans 17 residues. Germline V lookup: CDR1 LNHNV, CDR2 YYDKDF (reference sequence). Germline trimming cut 0 bases from V and 0 bases from J; bases unmatched to any gene: 8. The CDR3 sequence is CATSRDSGTANSYEQYF. CDR3 in DNA: TGTGCCACCAGCAGAGATTCCGGGACAGCGAACTCCTACGAGCAGTACTTC.

The rearrangement joins TRBV5-1 to TRBJ2-5; no clear D gene. V was cut by 0 bases and J by 7 bases, with 13 bases left in between. The germline V gene has CDR1 SGHRS and CDR2 YFSETQ. This CDR3 has 14 residues. CDR3 amino acids: CASSLDAIGGTQYF. The CDR3 DNA reads TGCGCCAGCAGCTTGGATGCTATTGGTGGGACCCAGTACTTC. Complete variable domain (other parts from reference TRBV5-1 and TRBJ2-5): KAGVTQTPRYLIKTRGQQVTLSCSPISGHRSVSWYQQTPGQGLQFLFEYFSETQRNKGNFPGRFSGRQFSNSRSEMNVSTLELGDSALYLCASSLDAIGGTQYFGPGTRLLVL.

The chain carries TRBV7-9 and TRBJ2-2; 9 bases are a match to TRBD1. V was clipped by 4 bases and J by 8 bases; unmatched bases: 8. The germline V gene has CDR1 SEHNR and CDR2 FQNEAQ (reference sequence). The CDR3 length is 15 residues. The CDR3 DNA reads TGTGCCAGCAGCTCGCAGGACAGGGGTTTGGGGGAGCTGTTTTTT. Translated: CASSSQDRGLGELFF.

The chain links TRBV27 to TRBJ2-3; maybe TRBD2 (5 bases). The CDR3 totals 15 residues. Trimming left V 0 bases short and J 0 bases short, with 7 bases between. Per the germline V gene, CDR1 is MNHEY and CDR2 is SMNVEV (reference sequence). CDR3 DNA sequence: TGTGCCAGCAGTTTATCGCGAGGGAGCACAGATACGCAGTATTTT. It is translated as CASSLSRGSTDTQYF.

The J gene is TRBJ2-5, the V gene TRBV7-9; no firm D call. The CDR3 sequence is 14 residues long. The germline V gene has CDR1 SEHNR and CDR2 FQNEAQ (reference sequence). Trimming left V 1 base short and J 7 bases short, with 13 bases between. Here the CDR3 DNA reads TGTGCCAGCAGCTTAGAAAGCGCCACGGGGACCCAGTACTTC. It codes for CASSLESATGTQYF.

The rearrangement uses TRBV23-1 and TRBJ2-3, with a weak D call TRBD2 (6 bases). TRBV23-1 is designated an ORF whose function remains uncertain. CDR3 size: 17 residues. V shed 3 bases and J shed 4 bases, with 20 bases lying between them. CDR3 sequence (DNA): TGCGCCAGCAGTCAGTTGGTGGGCGGGAATGATGCAGATACGCAGTATTTT. Translation gives CASSQLVGGNDADTQYF.

This chain links TRBV4-3 with TRBJ2-5; 7 bases match TRBD2. The trim removed 0 bases at V and 5 bases at J, leaving 6 bases unmatched. The CDR3 has 15 residues. CDR1 is LGHNA and CDR2 is YSLEER in the germline V gene. DNA for the CDR3: TGCGCCAGCAGCCAAGATTGGGGAGGGTGGGAGACCCAGTACTTC. Translating gives CASSQDWGGWETQYF.